This TCR beta chain derives from a study of blood T cells in healthy people across ages. Germline CDR1 SEHNR, CDR2 FQNEAQ (reference sequence). Trimming pared 3 bases from V and 2 bases from J, leaving 8 bases between. The CDR3 extends over 13 amino acids. Through a sample-barcoded 5' primer and a J-beta primer mix, a second PCR was run for roughly 6 to 12 cycles. TCRdb processed the 5' RACE reads anew with MiXCR; each CDR3 protein has one entry. Here the sample spans about 570,000 distinct CDR3 sequences, 27% being singletons. This clonotype was seen only a few times. The TCR sequence derives from a woman aged 70 to 79 in good health. The V and J genes are TRBV7-9 and TRBJ2-7; D remains unclear. The sequenced sample consisted of blood. The DNA of the CDR3 is TGTGCCAGCAGCTTGGACGGCCCCTACGAGCAGTACTTC. This codes for CASSLDGPYEQYF.